The rows below give T cell receptor beta chains drawn from one sample of a study of blood T cell repertoires in COVID-19. The assay was immunoSEQ multiplex PCR, and TCRdb's table has in-frame clones only and misses some. The sample contains tens of thousands of clones, approximately 80% of which appear only once. The sample consisted of peripheral blood. All receptors derive from a human donor in a cohort sampled during active COVID-19. Both conserved end residues are part of each CDR3. The D gene is left open where the match is weak. Clone size is shown for a subset of rows, as once, few, many or a class of expanded clone.

>TRBJ2-7|-|-|14|TRBV10-1
TGCGCCAGCAGTGGTCGGACCAGCGGAGGGGAGCAGTACTTC
CASSGRTSGGEQYF
>TRBJ2-1|-|once|13|TRBV5-1
TGCGCCAGCAGCCGGGACAAGTACAATGAGCAGTTCTTC
CASSRDKYNEQFF
>TRBJ2-7|TRBD1|-|14|TRBV9
TGTGCCAGCAGCCCGGGGACAGGGGCCTACGAGCAGTACTTC
CASSPGTGAYEQYF
>TRBJ2-3|TRBD1|-|15|TRBV5-1
TGCGCCAGCAGCTCCGGGACAGGGTCGGCAGATACGCAGTATTTT
CASSSGTGSADTQYF
>TRBJ1-4|-|few|14|TRBV9
TGTGCCAGCAGCGTGGATAGCGCGAATGAAAAACTGTTTTTT
CASSVDSANEKLFF
>TRBJ1-1|-|-|14|TRBV5-4
TGTGCCAGCAGCTCTGGAGGGCGGAACACTGAAGCTTTCTTT
CASSSGGRNTEAFF
>TRBJ2-3|-|-|14|TRBV2
TGTGCCAGCAGTGAATTTGCGGGCACAGATACGCAGTATTTT
CASSEFAGTDTQYF
>TRBJ1-6|-|medium-sized|13|TRBV5-4
TGTGCCAGCAGCTTGGGGTCAGGGGTACCCCTCCACTTT
CASSLGSGVPLHF
>TRBJ2-5|-|-|13|TRBV2
TGTGCCAGCGGGGGCTGGGCTTTAGAGACCCAGTACTTC
CASGGWALETQYF
>TRBJ2-7|-|few|16|TRBV7-9
TGTGCCAGCAGCCCCGCTGGCCGAGGGCTGAACTACGAGCAGTACTTC
CASSPAGRGLNYEQYF
>TRBJ1-1|-|few|15|TRBV10-2
TGCGCCAGCAGTGACGGGAGTCAGGGGAACACTGAAGCTTTCTTT
CASSDGSQGNTEAFF
>TRBJ1-6|-|-|15|TRBV11-3
TGTGCCAGCAGCTCCGGGGCCCAGGGGAATTCACCCCTCCACTTT
CASSSGAQGNSPLHF
>TRBJ2-4|-|-|11|TRBV20-1
TGCAGTGCTAGAGGGAGCGGTGTTCAGTACTTC
CSARGSGVQYF
>TRBJ2-7|-|-|15|TRBV5-1
TGCGCCAGCAGTCAGGAGGGCCGCCGGTCCTACGAGCAGTACTTC
CASSQEGRRSYEQYF
>TRBJ1-4|-|once|13|TRBV19
TGTGCCAGTAGTGCCAGGGTCGGGGAAAAACTGTTTTTT
CASSARVGEKLFF
>TRBJ1-2|TRBD1|-|14|TRBV6-1
TGTGCCAGCAGTGAATCGACAGGGGGCCTTGGCTACACCTTC
CASSESTGGLGYTF
>TRBJ2-7|-|-|13|TRBV18
TGTGCCAGCTCACCTGGGGAGGCCTACGAGCAGTACTTC
CASSPGEAYEQYF
>TRBJ1-5|-|-|15|TRBV2
TGTGCCAGCAGTGGACAGATCACAGGCAATCAGCCCCAGCATTTT
CASSGQITGNQPQHF
>TRBJ2-1|TRBD2|-|17|TRBV18
TGTGCCAGCTCGCCGGGGACTAGCGGGAGGGTCTGGAATGAGCAGTTCTTC
CASSPGTSGRVWNEQFF
>TRBJ2-7|-|-|12|TRBV2
TGTGCCAGCAGTGAATGGGCTACCGAGCAGTACTTC
CASSEWATEQYF
>TRBJ1-1|-|-|14|TRBV5-1
TGCGCCAGCAGCTTCATCGCAGGGGAAACTGAAGCTTTCTTT
CASSFIAGETEAFF
>TRBJ2-3|TRBD1|-|16|TRBV5-1
TGCGCCAGCAGCACAGCAGGGGGCGGGGGCACAGATACGCAGTATTTT
CASSTAGGGGTDTQYF
>TRBJ2-7|TRBD2|-|15|TRBV5-1
TGCGCCAGCAGCAATAGCGGGACTAGCTCCTACGAGCAGTACTTC
CASSNSGTSSYEQYF
>TRBJ1-2|-|-|15|TRBV25-1
TGTGCCAGCAGTCCTAGTCTAATCGGGACATTGAGCTACACCTTC
CASSPSLIGTLSYTF
>TRBJ2-2|-|-|18|TRBV21-1
TGTGCCAGCAGCGCGCAGAAATCCGGGACAGCGAACACCGGGGAGCTGTTTTTT
CASSAQKSGTANTGELFF
>TRBJ1-5|TRBD1|-|15|TRBV28
TGTGCCAGCAGCCCGGGCAGGGGGCGACATCAGCCCCAGCATTTT
CASSPGRGRHQPQHF
>TRBJ1-4|-|few|13|TRBV6-5
TGTGCCAGCATCCGGCAGGGTAATGAAAAACTGTTTTTT
CASIRQGNEKLFF
>TRBJ1-3|TRBD1|-|18|TRBV7-2
TGTGCCAGCAGCCGCTCTCCGGGACAGAACCCTTCTGGAAACACCATATATTTT
CASSRSPGQNPSGNTIYF
>TRBJ2-3|-|-|15|TRBV11-2
TGTGCCAGCAGCTTCTCGGGGTGGGTCACAGATACGCAGTATTTT
CASSFSGWVTDTQYF
>TRBJ2-5|TRBD2|-|14|TRBV7-9
TGTGCCAGCAGCGATAGCGGGAGAGGGGAGACCCAGTACTTC
CASSDSGRGETQYF
>TRBJ2-1|-|once|15|TRBV5-1
TGCGCCAGCAGCTTGTCTAGCGTGGGGAACAATGAGCAGTTCTTC
CASSLSSVGNNEQFF
>TRBJ1-6|TRBD1|-|16|TRBV7-3
TGTGCCAGCAGCTTAGCCGGGACAGAGGATAATTCACCCCTCCACTTT
CASSLAGTEDNSPLHF
>TRBJ2-3|TRBD2|-|16|TRBV4-1
TGCGCCAGCAGCCAATCACTAGCGGGAGGGGGAGATACGCAGTATTTT
CASSQSLAGGGDTQYF
>TRBJ2-1|TRBD2|-|17|TRBV5-1
TGCGCCAGCAGCCTGGGACTAGCGGGAGGTAACTACAATGAGCAGTTCTTC
CASSLGLAGGNYNEQFF
>TRBJ2-7|-|medium-sized|11|TRBV10-1
TGCGCCAGTGCTAACTCCTACGAGCAGTACTTC
CASANSYEQYF
>TRBJ2-5|TRBD1|-|14|TRBV5-1
TGCGCCAGCAGCTCACAGGGGATTCAAGAGACCCAGTACTTC
CASSSQGIQETQYF
>TRBJ2-7|TRBD2|few|14|TRBV24-1
TGTGCCACCAGTGGCAGCGGGAGAGGCAACGAGCAGTACTTC
CATSGSGRGNEQYF
>TRBJ2-1|TRBD2|-|15|TRBV2
TGTGCCAGCAGAATGGGACTAGCGGGGACCAATGAGCAGTTCTTC
CASRMGLAGTNEQFF
>TRBJ1-2|-|-|11|TRBV12-3/TRBV12-4
TGTGCCAGCCATCAAAACTATGGCTACACCTTC
CASHQNYGYTF
>TRBJ1-2|-|-|14|TRBV21-1
TGTGCCAGCAGCAAAGTTGCCAGAAACTATGGCTACACCTTC
CASSKVARNYGYTF
>TRBJ1-4|-|-|14|TRBV20-1
TGCAGTGCTAGTCCCCCCGGGGAACCCGAAAAACTGTTTTTT
CSASPPGEPEKLFF
>TRBJ2-3|-|-|14|TRBV5-4
TGTGCCAGCAGCTCCGACTACCTCACAGATACGCAGTATTTT
CASSSDYLTDTQYF
>TRBJ2-7|TRBD2|-|14|TRBV9
TGTGCCAGCAGCGTGACTAGCGGGGTCTCCGAGCAGTACTTC
CASSVTSGVSEQYF
>TRBJ2-5|-|-|11|TRBV10-3
TGTGCCATCAGCCCAGGGGAAACCCAGTACTTC
CAISPGETQYF
>TRBJ2-5|TRBD2|-|16|TRBV28
TGTGCCAGCAGTCGGGGACTAGCGGGAGCGAGAGAGACCCAGTACTTC
CASSRGLAGARETQYF
>TRBJ1-4|-|few|15|TRBV19
TGTGCCAGTAGTGCCCGAGAGATAACTAATGAAAAACTGTTTTTT
CASSAREITNEKLFF
>TRBJ1-6|TRBD1|-|15|TRBV5-1
TGCGCCAGCAGCTCGGGACAGGGTAGTAATTCACCCCTCCACTTT
CASSSGQGSNSPLHF
>TRBJ2-7|TRBD1|-|18|TRBV5-4
TGTGCCAGCAGCTTGGCGGGGACAGGGTCCCTTAGCTCCTACGAGCAGTACTTC
CASSLAGTGSLSSYEQYF
>TRBJ1-2|TRBD1|-|15|TRBV2
TGTGCCAGCAGTGAACAGGCGACAGGGCTGGGGGGCTACACCTTC
CASSEQATGLGGYTF
>TRBJ1-2|-|-|16|TRBV5-4
TGTGCCAGCAGCCAGCGCTTAGGGGCGGGGGGCAATGGCTACACCTTC
CASSQRLGAGGNGYTF
>TRBJ2-7|-|-|16|TRBV6-6
TGTGCCAGCCTCGACCAACAGAGGGCCAGCTCCTACGAGCAGTACTTC
CASLDQQRASSYEQYF
>TRBJ1-5|-|-|14|TRBV15
TGTGCCACCGGCAAACGGGGTCATCATCAGCCCCAGCATTTT
CATGKRGHHQPQHF
>TRBJ2-7|-|-|12|TRBV29-1
TGCAGCGTTGGTCCAGGGTTCGGCGAGCAGTACTTC
CSVGPGFGEQYF